This T cell receptor (beta chain) comes out of a study of blood T cell repertoires in COVID-19. At the level of the study: Acute-phase and convalescent COVID-19 samples originated in the United States, Italy and Spain. Nucleic acid was either cDNA or gDNA, and it came from T cells, B-cell-depleted T cells, or PBMCs.

The CDR3 consists of 14 residues. The germline V gene encodes CDR1 SGHVS and CDR2 FNYEAQ. Trimming removed 0 bases from V and 1 base from J, with 6 bases in between. Under the authors' procedure: Reference gene primer amplification yielded estimated nucleated cell counts. The data were produced by immunoSEQ multiplex PCR, yet TCRdb's version contains in-frame clones alone and is incomplete. V and J calls and clone size come straight from that table; D and trimming were deduced from the DNA. The table records about 670,000 clones, around 89% of them present only once. Specimen: peripheral blood. The genes are TRBV7-6 and TRBJ1-1, with D hard to call. The clonotype originates from a woman younger than 35 with acute or convalescent COVID-19. CDR3 sequence reads: CASSLAEGNTEAFF. CDR3 coding DNA: TGTGCCAGCAGCTTAGCTGAGGGGAACACTGAAGCTTTCTTT.